Following are 18 T cell receptor beta chains from one sample sequenced in a study of T cell responses to AZD1222 COVID-19 vaccine. Generated by immunoSEQ multiplex PCR, the TCRdb table keeps only in-frame clones and is missing some. The sample yields around 160,000 clones, approximately 91% seen once. The sample consisted of peripheral blood, taken 28 days after the second AZD1222 dose. Receptors originate from an adult who received the AZD1222 COVID-19 vaccine.

The chain is built from TRBV7-9 and TRBJ1-2; 8 bases are shared with TRBD1. This CDR3 has 15 amino acids. The germline gives CDR1 SEHNR, CDR2 FQNEAQ (reference sequence). Trimming cost V 1 base and J 8 bases; bases outside gene matches: 9. The CDR3: CASSLDGQGAWGYTF. In DNA form, the CDR3 reads TGTGCCAGCAGCTTAGATGGGCAGGGGGCGTGGGGCTACACCTTC.

The CDR3: CASSSPPGLAGGSPADTQYF. CDR3 DNA sequence: TGTGCCAGCAGCTCCCCCCCGGGACTAGCGGGGGGGTCTCCCGCAGATACGCAGTATTTT. The chain couples TRBV7-6 to TRBJ2-3, with TRBD2 identical over 16 bases. The CDR3 is made up of 20 amino acids. The V gene's germline CDR1 is SGHVS and CDR2 FNYEAQ. Trimming cost V 4 bases and J 4 bases; bases outside gene matches: 14.

V is TRBV2 and J is TRBJ1-2; the D is unclear. Between the trimmed V and J ends, which lost 6 bases and 2 bases, there was a span of 10 bases. The CDR3 spans 13 residues. CDR1 SNHLY and CDR2 FYNNEI come from the germline V gene. DNA for the CDR3: TGTGCCAGCAGCCAGGAGGTGAACTATGGCTACACCTTC. Translating gives CASSQEVNYGYTF.

This chain joins TRBV28 and TRBJ2-1, with D maybe TRBD1 (7 bases). CDR3 length: 14 residues. Germline CDR1 and CDR2: MDHEN and SYDVKM. Trimming pared 10 bases from V and 3 bases from J, leaving 16 bases between. CDR3 bases: TGTGCCACCACAGGGGACTTCGACTACAATGAGCAGTTCTTC. It translates to CATTGDFDYNEQFF.

The V and J genes are TRBV2 and TRBJ2-3; D gene ambiguous. V was cut by 3 bases and J by 1 base, with 5 bases left in between. This CDR3 is built from 13 residues. Germline lookup yields CDR1 SNHLY and CDR2 FYNNEI. The CDR3 loop is CASSDGGTDTQYF. The CDR3 DNA reads TGTGCCAGCAGTGATGGGGGCACAGATACGCAGTATTTT.

This chain uses TRBV6-5 with TRBJ1-1; D remains unclear. This CDR3 is 13 amino acids long. Germline V CDR1 and CDR2: MNHEY, SVGAGI. V lost 9 bases and J 1 base, leaving 12 bases between the germline ends. For the CDR3, the DNA is TGTGCCAGAAAGCCCCAGGAGAACACTGAAGCTTTCTTT. Protein product: CARKPQENTEAFF.

The rearrangement links TRBV27 to TRBJ1-1, with 7 bases fitting TRBD1. Germline CDR1 is MNHEY and CDR2 is SMNVEV (reference sequence). The CDR3 extends over 14 amino acids. The V and J ends lost 5 bases and 1 base, in that order; junction bases with no gene match: 4. In DNA form, the CDR3 reads TGTGCCAGCAGTCCGACAGGGAGGAACACTGAAGCTTTCTTT. This encodes CASSPTGRNTEAFF.

The chain couples TRBV29-1 to TRBJ2-4, with D possibly TRBD2 on 6 matching bases. Germline lookup yields CDR1 SQVTM and CDR2 ANQGSEA. V dropped 6 bases and J dropped 0 bases, with 18 bases sitting between them. The CDR3 has 16 residues. The CDR3 is CSVSRAGGLAKNIQYF. The CDR3 coding sequence is TGCAGCGTCTCGCGCGCCGGGGGACTAGCCAAAAACATTCAGTACTTC.

The chain recombines TRBV6-4 with TRBJ2-5; 13 bases line up with TRBD2. V gave up 3 bases and J gave up 2 bases; unmatched junction bases: 0. Germline assignment: CDR1 MRHNA and CDR2 SNTAGT. The CDR3 totals 15 residues. The CDR3 sequence is CASSETSGGQETQYF. The CDR3 DNA reads as TGTGCCAGCAGTGAGACTAGCGGGGGGCAAGAGACCCAGTACTTC.

The genes are TRBV21-1 and TRBJ1-1; the listed D gene, TRBD1, was not tested against the DNA. TRBV21-1 has pseudogene status. The CDR3 totals 17 residues. CDR3 sequence (DNA): TGTGCCAGCAGCAAAGCGATGACAGGGAGGTTGAACACTGAAGCTTTCTTT. Amino acid sequence: CASSKAMTGRLNTEAFF.

The chain employs TRBV10-3 and TRBJ2-1; TRBD1 agrees at 10 bases. The CDR3 consists of 14 residues. In germline, CDR1 is ENHRY, CDR2 SYGVKD. V shed 6 bases, J shed 7 bases, and the junction held 6 bases outside the gene matches. CDR3 region: CAIRPGQGWNEQFF. DNA of the CDR3: TGTGCCATCAGGCCGGGACAGGGGTGGAATGAGCAGTTCTTC.

V and J are TRBV5-1 and TRBJ1-2; D gene uncertain. CDR3 length: 13 residues. V was trimmed by 7 bases and J by 6 bases, leaving 16 bases between them. Germline V gene sequence: CDR1 SGHRS, CDR2 YFSETQ. The CDR3 region is CASSLEQRDGYTF. In DNA form, the CDR3 reads TGCGCCAGCTCCTTGGAACAGAGGGATGGCTACACCTTC.

This clone appeared once. This chain joins TRBV5-1 and TRBJ1-2, with TRBD1 as a possible D gene (6 bases). Germline V CDR1 and CDR2: SGHRS, YFSETQ. V was clipped by 0 bases and J by 8 bases, with 20 bases between them. The CDR3 spans 16 residues. This CDR3 reads CASSLAGAPGEQGYTF. The CDR3 DNA sequence: TGCGCCAGCAGCTTGGCCGGGGCCCCAGGGGAACAGGGCTACACCTTC.

The rearrangement links TRBV30 to TRBJ2-1; weak D call: TRBD2 (6 bases). The CDR3 has 16 amino acids. Trimming removed 4 bases from V and 8 bases from J, with 24 bases in between. CDR1 and CDR2 from the germline V gene are GTSNPN and SVGIG (reference sequence). CDR3 nucleotide sequence: TGTGCCTGGAAAAGCCCGCCGGCCGAAAGGAGGGATGAGCAGTTCTTC. Amino acid sequence: CAWKSPPAERRDEQFF. The full variable domain, rest sourced from reference TRBV30 and TRBJ2-1, is SQTIHQWPATLVQPVGSPLSLECTVEGTSNPNLYWYRQAAGRGLQLLFYSVGIGQISSEVPQNLSASRPQDRQFILSSKKLLLSDSGFYLCAWKSPPAERRDEQFFGPGTRLTVL.

The sample holds one count of this clone. The chain links TRBV2 to TRBJ1-6; 7 nucleotides match TRBD1. The CDR3 loop spans 15 amino acids. The germline V gene encodes CDR1 SNHLY and CDR2 FYNNEI. The J segment lost 4 bases and the V segment lost 6 bases, leaving 6 bases of the junction unmatched. The CDR3 region has the DNA TGTGCCAGCAGCCCGGGGACAGTTTATAATTCACCCCTCCACTTT. This encodes CASSPGTVYNSPLHF.

The genes are TRBV29-1 and TRBJ2-1; a weak D match, TRBD2 (6 bases). Germline-derived CDR1 and CDR2 are SQVTM and ANQGSEA. There are 17 residues in the CDR3. Trimming stripped 4 bases from V and 2 bases from J, with 21 bases between. The CDR3 DNA sequence: TGCAGCGTTGTGGGTTGGCGGCGGGATGGAACCTACAATGAGCAGTTCTTC. Its translation is CSVVGWRRDGTYNEQFF.

The rearrangement links TRBV10-1 to TRBJ1-2; D unclear. V dropped 3 bases and J dropped 2 bases, with 1 base sitting between them. The CDR3 runs 11 residues. CDR1 and CDR2 (germline): WNHNN, SYGVQD (reference sequence). CDR3 nucleotides: TGCGCCAGCAGTGACAACTATGGCTACACCTTC. It specifies CASSDNYGYTF.

The chain carries TRBV5-5 and TRBJ2-3, with TRBD2 as a possible D gene (5 bases). The V end was cut by 2 bases, the J end by 7 bases, with 11 bases between. CDR3 length: 13 residues. Germline V gene data show CDR1 as SGHKS and CDR2 as YYEKEE (reference sequence). The CDR3 DNA follows: TGTGCCAGCAGCTTAGTTGACTACAATACGCAGTATTTT. Translated: CASSLVDYNTQYF.